The 8 T cell receptor beta chains below all came from one sample that was sequenced in a study of shared clonotypes between healthy human individuals. Generated by immunoSEQ multiplex PCR, the TCRdb table keeps only in-frame clones and is missing some. The table records under 2,000,000 clones, less than 95% of them present only once. Naivety among CD8 cells was defined by CD45RO negativity and positive CCR7 selection, thereby excluding terminally differentiated effector memory CD45RA+ cells. Sequenced sample: naive CD8+ T cells sorted from blood. These receptors all stem from a man aged 18 to 30 in good health.

The genes are TRBV19 and TRBJ1-6; 10 bases align to TRBD1. This CDR3 is 16 amino acids long. Germline trimming cut 3 bases from V and 7 bases from J; bases unmatched to any gene: 6. From germline, CDR1 is LNHDA and CDR2 SQIVND (reference sequence). CDR3 region: CASSIKTGGWNSPLHF. CDR3 in DNA: TGTGCCAGTAGTATTAAGACAGGGGGCTGGAATTCACCCCTCCACTTT.

Notes on this clone: This CDR3 is also generated by other DNA sequences in the sample. The chain carries TRBV7-9 and TRBJ2-5; D unresolved. V was pared by 4 bases and J by 1 base, with 7 bases between. The germline gives CDR1 SEHNR, CDR2 FQNEAQ (reference sequence). This CDR3 contains 13 residues. The CDR3 DNA is TGTGCCAGCAGCTCCGGGCCCCAAGAGACCCAGTACTTC. Translating it yields CASSSGPQETQYF.

J is TRBJ2-7 and V is TRBV4-1; 7 nucleotides match TRBD1. The germline V gene encodes CDR1 MGHRA and CDR2 YSYEKL. The CDR3 spans 14 residues. V lost 2 bases, J lost 3 bases, and 4 bases stayed unmatched. The chain's CDR3 is CASSQLQGIYEQYF. CDR3 nucleotide sequence: TGCGCCAGCAGCCAACTACAGGGGATCTACGAGCAGTACTTC.

This clone was counted a single time. V usage is TRBV6-5 and J usage is TRBJ2-5; possibly TRBD1 or TRBD2 for D (5 bases each). V was clipped by 6 bases and J by 2 bases, with 13 bases between them. Per the germline V gene, CDR1 is MNHEY and CDR2 is SVGAGI. This CDR3 is built from 14 residues. The CDR3: CASSIGASQETQYF. CDR3 DNA sequence: TGTGCCAGCAGCATCGGGGCCTCTCAAGAGACCCAGTACTTC.

Concerning this clone itself: This specimen includes other DNA sequences encoding the same CDR3. J is TRBJ1-1 and V is TRBV4-1, with D hard to call. Germline V gene data show CDR1 as MGHRA and CDR2 as YSYEKL. The CDR3 runs to 15 residues. Trimming took off 0 bases at V and 1 base at J, with 9 bases between the two ends. The CDR3 bases are TGCGCCAGCAGCCAAGAAGCCCGAGGGAACACTGAAGCTTTCTTT. This codes for CASSQEARGNTEAFF.

The rearrangement uses TRBV7-2 and TRBJ2-7; 10 bases are a match to TRBD2. Germline values: CDR1 SGHTA, CDR2 FQGNSA. The CDR3 spans 16 residues. V gave up 1 base and J gave up 1 base; unmatched junction bases: 4. The CDR3: CASSLEGTSDSYEQYF. The CDR3 DNA reads as TGTGCCAGCAGCTTAGAAGGGACTAGCGATTCCTACGAGCAGTACTTC.

The chain combines TRBV2 with TRBJ2-1, with 11 bases aligning to TRBD2. J was trimmed by 6 bases and V by 4 bases; bases with no gene match: 5. The germline CDR1 and CDR2 sequences are SNHLY and FYNNEI. The CDR3 totals 15 residues. CDR3 DNA sequence: TGTGCCAGCAGTGGAGGTAGCGGGAGGGTCAATGAGCAGTTCTTC. Protein: CASSGGSGRVNEQFF.

This clone showed up just once. The chain has TRBV11-2 and TRBJ1-6; D is unclear. The CDR3 sequence is 16 residues long. CDR1 and CDR2 (germline): SGHAT, FQNNGV. Trimming removed 0 bases at V and 0 bases at J, with 6 bases between. CDR3 sequence: CASSLDQSSYNSPLHF. In DNA form, the CDR3 reads TGTGCCAGCAGCTTAGACCAGAGCTCCTATAATTCACCCCTCCACTTT.